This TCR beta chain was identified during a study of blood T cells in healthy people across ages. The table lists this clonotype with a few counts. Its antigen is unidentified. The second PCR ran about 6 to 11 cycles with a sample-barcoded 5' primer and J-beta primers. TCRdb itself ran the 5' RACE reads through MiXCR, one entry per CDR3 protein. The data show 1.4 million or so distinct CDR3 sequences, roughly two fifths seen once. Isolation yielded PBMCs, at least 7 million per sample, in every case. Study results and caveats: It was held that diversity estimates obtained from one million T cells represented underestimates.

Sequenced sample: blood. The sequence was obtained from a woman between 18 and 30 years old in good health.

This CDR3 reads CSARIAGSDTGELFF. Here the CDR3 DNA reads TGCAGTGCTAGGATCGCGGGAAGTGACACCGGGGAGCTGTTTTTT. This sequence joins TRBV20-1 and TRBJ2-2; perhaps TRBD2 as D (6 bases). Germline CDR1 is DFQATT and CDR2 is SNEGSKA (reference sequence). This CDR3 comprises 15 residues. V dropped 3 bases and J dropped 3 bases, with 14 bases sitting between them.